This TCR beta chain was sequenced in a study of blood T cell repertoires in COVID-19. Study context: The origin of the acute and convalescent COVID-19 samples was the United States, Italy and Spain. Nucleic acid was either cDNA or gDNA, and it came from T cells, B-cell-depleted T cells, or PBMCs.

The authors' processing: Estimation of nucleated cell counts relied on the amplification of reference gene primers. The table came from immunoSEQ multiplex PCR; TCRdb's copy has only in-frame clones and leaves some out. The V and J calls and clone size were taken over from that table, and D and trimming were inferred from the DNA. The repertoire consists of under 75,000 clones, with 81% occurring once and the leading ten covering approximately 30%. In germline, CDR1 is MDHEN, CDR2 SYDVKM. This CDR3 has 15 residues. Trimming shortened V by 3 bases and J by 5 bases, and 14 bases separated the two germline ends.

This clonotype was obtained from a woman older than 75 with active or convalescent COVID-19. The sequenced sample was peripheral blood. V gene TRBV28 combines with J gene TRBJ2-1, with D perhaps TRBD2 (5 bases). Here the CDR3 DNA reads TGTGCCAGCAGTTTCGCGGGTCTCGGGGACAATGAGCAGTTCTTC. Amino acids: CASSFAGLGDNEQFF.